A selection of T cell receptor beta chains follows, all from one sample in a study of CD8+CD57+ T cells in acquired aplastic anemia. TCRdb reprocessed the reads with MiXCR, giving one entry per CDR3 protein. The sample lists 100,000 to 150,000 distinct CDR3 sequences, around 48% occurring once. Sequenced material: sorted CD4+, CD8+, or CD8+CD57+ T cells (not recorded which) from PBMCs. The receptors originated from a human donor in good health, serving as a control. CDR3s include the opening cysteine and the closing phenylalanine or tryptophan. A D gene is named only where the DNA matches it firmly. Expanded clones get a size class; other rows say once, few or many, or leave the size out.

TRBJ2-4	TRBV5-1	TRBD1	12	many	CASSLEGGPPNF	TGCGCCAGCAGCTTGGAAGGGGGCCCTCCTAACTTC
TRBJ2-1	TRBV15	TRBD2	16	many	CATASKSGLAYNEQFF	TGTGCCACCGCTTCGAAATCCGGACTAGCTTACAATGAGCAGTTCTTC
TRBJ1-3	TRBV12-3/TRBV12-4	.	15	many	CASIQQSTSGNTIYF	TGTGCCAGCATACAACAGAGTACCTCTGGAAACACCATATATTTT
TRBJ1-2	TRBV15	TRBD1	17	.	CATSSLGQGKTNYGYTF	TGTGCCACCAGCAGCCTCGGACAGGGTAAAACTAACTATGGCTACACCTTC
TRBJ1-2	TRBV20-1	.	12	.	CSASGQDYGYTF	TGCAGTGCTAGTGGGCAGGACTATGGCTACACCTTC
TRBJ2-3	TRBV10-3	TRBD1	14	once	CAISRDRDTDTQYF	TGTGCCATCAGTAGAGACAGGGACACAGATACGCAGTATTTT
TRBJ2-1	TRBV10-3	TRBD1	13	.	CAISTRQGNEQFF	TGTGCCATCAGTACTAGACAGGGCAATGAGCAGTTCTTC
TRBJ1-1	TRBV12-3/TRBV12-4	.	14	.	CASSLFRGRTEAFF	TGTGCCAGCAGTTTATTCCGGGGGCGGACTGAAGCTTTCTTT
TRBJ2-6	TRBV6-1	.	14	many	CASSEVSGANVLTF	TGTGCCAGCAGTGAAGTGTCTGGGGCCAACGTCCTGACTTTC
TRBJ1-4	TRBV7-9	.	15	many	CASSLKSGDNEKLFF	TGTGCCAGCAGCTTAAAATCAGGAGATAATGAAAAACTGTTTTTT
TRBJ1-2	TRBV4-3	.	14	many	CASSQALGRYGYTF	TGCGCCAGCAGCCAAGCTTTGGGACGATATGGCTACACCTTC
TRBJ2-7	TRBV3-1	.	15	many	CASSQAAGQAYEQYF	TGTGCCAGCAGCCAGGCGGCGGGTCAGGCCTACGAGCAGTACTTC
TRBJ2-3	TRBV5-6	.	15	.	CASSSTGTLGDTQYF	TGTGCCAGCAGCTCCACCGGGACTCTAGGGGATACGCAGTATTTT
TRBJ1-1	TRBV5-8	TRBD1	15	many	CASSTGQAGNTEAFF	TGTGCCAGCAGCACCGGACAGGCCGGGAACACTGAAGCTTTCTTT
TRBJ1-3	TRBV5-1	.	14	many	CASSLGSSGNTIYF	TGCGCCAGCAGCCTCGGGAGTTCTGGAAACACCATATATTTT
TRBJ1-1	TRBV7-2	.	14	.	CASSLDSVNTEAFF	TGTGCCAGCAGCTTAGACTCGGTGAACACTGAAGCTTTCTTT
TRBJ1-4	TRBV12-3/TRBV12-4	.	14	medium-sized	CASSLSASDGKLFF	TGTGCCAGCAGTTTATCTGCGAGTGATGGGAAACTGTTTTTT
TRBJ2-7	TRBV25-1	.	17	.	CASSGGGGRGIKNEQYF	TGTGCCAGCAGTGGGGGGGGGGGCAGGGGGATCAAAAACGAGCAGTACTTC
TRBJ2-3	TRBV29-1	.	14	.	CSVRSGAGTDTQYF	TGCAGCGTTCGCTCAGGGGCGGGCACAGATACGCAGTATTTT
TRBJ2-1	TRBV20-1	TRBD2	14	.	CSAPGTSGDSEQFF	TGCAGTGCCCCCGGGACTAGCGGGGATTCTGAGCAGTTCTTC
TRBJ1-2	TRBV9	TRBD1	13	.	CASSVTGTYGYTF	TGTGCCAGCAGCGTGACAGGGACCTATGGCTACACCTTC
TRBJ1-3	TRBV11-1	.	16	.	CASRRGDVRSGNTIYF	TGCGCCAGCAGGAGAGGAGACGTTCGATCTGGAAACACCATATATTTT
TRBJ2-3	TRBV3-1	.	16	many	CASSQDGTLSTDTQYF	TGTGCCAGCAGCCAAGATGGGACACTTAGCACAGATACGCAGTATTTT
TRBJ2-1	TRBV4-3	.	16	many	CASSQDFGSSGNEQFF	TGCGCCAGCAGCCAAGACTTCGGTAGCAGTGGCAATGAGCAGTTCTTC
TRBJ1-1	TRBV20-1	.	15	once	CSASGRAVGNTEAFF	TGCAGTGCTAGCGGCCGAGCTGTTGGGAACACTGAAGCTTTCTTT
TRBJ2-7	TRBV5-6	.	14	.	CASSLAAGTYEQYF	TGTGCCAGCAGCTTGGCGGCAGGGACCTACGAGCAGTACTTC
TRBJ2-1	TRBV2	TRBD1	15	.	CASRPLGTGYNEQFF	TGTGCCAGCAGACCTCTCGGGACAGGGTACAATGAGCAGTTCTTC
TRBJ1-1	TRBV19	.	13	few	CASSGTPNTEAFF	TGTGCCAGTAGTGGGACACCCAACACTGAAGCTTTCTTT
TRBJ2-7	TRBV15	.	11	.	CATRYRGEQYF	TGTGCCACCAGGTACCGGGGCGAGCAGTACTTC
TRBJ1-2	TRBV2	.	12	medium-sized	CASSDRDYGYTF	TGTGCCAGCAGTGACAGGGACTATGGCTACACCTTC
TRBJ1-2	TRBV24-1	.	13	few	CATSEDSYYGYTF	TGTGCCACCAGTGAAGACAGTTACTATGGCTACACCTTC
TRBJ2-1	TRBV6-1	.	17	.	CASSEDFSASPYNEQFF	TGTGCCAGCAGTGAAGATTTTAGTGCGAGCCCCTACAATGAGCAGTTCTTC
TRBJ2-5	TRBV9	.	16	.	CASSIGFGRIQETQYF	TGTGCCAGTAGTATAGGGTTCGGTCGGATTCAAGAGACCCAGTACTTC
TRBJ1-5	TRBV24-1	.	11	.	CATSEGQPQHF	TGTGCCACCAGTGAGGGTCAGCCCCAGCATTTT
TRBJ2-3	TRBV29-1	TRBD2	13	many	CSVGGTRSDTQYF	TGCAGCGTTGGAGGGACTAGATCAGATACGCAGTATTTT
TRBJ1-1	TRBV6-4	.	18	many	CASSAQPGLQAGNTEAFF	TGTGCCAGCAGTGCGCAACCGGGACTCCAGGCGGGGAACACTGAAGCTTTCTTT
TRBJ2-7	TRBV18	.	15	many	CASSNQGSLSYEQYF	TGTGCCAGCTCAAATCAGGGCTCCCTCTCCTACGAGCAGTACTTC
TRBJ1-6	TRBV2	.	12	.	CASSESQETLHF	TGTGCCAGCAGTGAATCACAAGAGACCCTCCACTTT
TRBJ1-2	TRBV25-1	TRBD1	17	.	CASSEGPGQAERNGYTF	TGTGCCAGCAGTGAAGGTCCGGGACAGGCCGAAAGAAATGGCTACACCTTC
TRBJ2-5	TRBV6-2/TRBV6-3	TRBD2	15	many	CASSPSGGADETQYF	TGTGCCAGCAGTCCTAGCGGGGGGGCCGACGAGACCCAGTACTTC
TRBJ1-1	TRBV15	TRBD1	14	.	CATSRRTGNTEAFF	TGTGCCACCAGCAGGCGGACAGGGAACACTGAAGCTTTCTTT
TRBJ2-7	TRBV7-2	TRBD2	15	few	CASSFTSGGVLEQYF	TGTGCCAGCAGCTTTACTAGCGGGGGTGTCTTAGAGCAGTACTTC
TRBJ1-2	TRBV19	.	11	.	CASSMGYGYTF	TGTGCCAGTAGTATGGGCTATGGCTACACCTTC
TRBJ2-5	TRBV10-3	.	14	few	CATRAGGTQETQYF	TGTGCCACCAGGGCGGGCGGCACCCAAGAGACCCAGTACTTC
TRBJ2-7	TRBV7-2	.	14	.	CASSVRDGSYERYF	TGTGCCAGCAGCGTTCGGGACGGCTCCTACGAGCGGTACTTC
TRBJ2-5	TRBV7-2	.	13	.	CASSFGFGETQYF	TGTGCCAGCAGCTTTGGGTTCGGGGAGACCCAGTACTTC
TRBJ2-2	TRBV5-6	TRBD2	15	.	CASSLRTSNTGELFF	TGTGCCAGCAGCTTGCGGACTAGTAACACCGGGGAGCTGTTTTTT
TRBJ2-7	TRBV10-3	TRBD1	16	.	CAISARDRQIIYEQYF	TGTGCCATCAGTGCTAGGGACAGGCAAATTATCTACGAGCAGTACTTC
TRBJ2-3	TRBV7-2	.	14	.	CASSLQRPPDTQYF	TGTGCCAGCAGCCTTCAACGACCCCCAGATACGCAGTATTTT
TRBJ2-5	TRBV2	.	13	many	CATLGGEQETQYF	TGTGCCACCCTAGGAGGAGAACAAGAGACCCAGTACTTC
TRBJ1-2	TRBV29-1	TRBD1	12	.	CSVVRQGHGYTF	TGCAGCGTTGTCCGACAGGGGCATGGCTACACCTTC
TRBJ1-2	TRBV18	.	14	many	CASSPRWQIYGYTF	TGTGCCAGCTCACCACGGTGGCAGATCTATGGCTACACCTTC
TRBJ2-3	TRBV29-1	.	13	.	CSVTPPSTDTQYF	TGCAGCGTTACCCCTCCTAGCACGGATACGCAGTATTTT